This TCR beta chain was identified in a study of shared clonotypes between healthy human individuals. Germline assignment: CDR1 MNHEY and CDR2 SMNVEV (reference sequence). Deletions cut 2 bases from V and 0 bases from J, with 10 bases between. The CDR3 is made up of 16 amino acids. Of note for this clone: No antigen is known for it.

Study-wide results and caveats: The study sampled only blood, and tissue repertoires likely differ. Since donors were few, the genetic and exposure-history diversity represented was limited.

Using immunoSEQ multiplex PCR, the repertoire was profiled, and TCRdb retains in-frame clones only, with some absent. The data show 950,000 to 1,200,000 clones, about 72% seen once. This rearrangement joins TRBV27 to TRBJ1-4; maybe TRBD1 (6 bases). Sequencing was performed on memory CD4+ T cells from PBMCs. Subset: CD45RA-negative fraction. This clonotype was sampled from a man younger than 35 in good health. Some clones in this sample may be carry-over from other donors' samples. CDR3 sequence (DNA): TGTGCCAGCAGTTTAGGAAAGGGGGCAACTAATGAAAAACTGTTTTTT. It specifies CASSLGKGATNEKLFF.